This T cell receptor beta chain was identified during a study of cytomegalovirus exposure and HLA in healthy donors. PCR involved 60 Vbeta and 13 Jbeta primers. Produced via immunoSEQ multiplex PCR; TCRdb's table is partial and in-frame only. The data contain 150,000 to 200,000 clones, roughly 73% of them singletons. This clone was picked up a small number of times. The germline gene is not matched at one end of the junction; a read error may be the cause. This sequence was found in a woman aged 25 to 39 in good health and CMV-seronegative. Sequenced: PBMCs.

CDR3 in DNA: TGTGCTAGCAGCCCCTCTGGGGCAAACACCGGGGAGCTGTTTTTT. Translating gives CASSPSGANTGELFF. The chain combines TRBV7-7 with TRBJ2-2; tentative D call: TRBD1 (5 bases). This CDR3 contains 15 residues. Germline values: CDR1 SSHAT, CDR2 FNYEAQ (reference sequence). Based on the CDR3 plus reference TRBV7-7 and TRBJ2-2, the full variable domain is GAGVSQSPRYKVTKRGQDVTLRCDPISSHATLYWYQQALGQGPEFLTYFNYEAQPDKSGLPSDRFSAERPEGSISTLTIQRTEQRDSAMYRCASSPSGANTGELFFGEGSRLTVL.